The 14 T cell receptor beta chains presented below share a single source sample, sequenced in a study of PD-1 blockade in classical Hodgkin lymphoma. Method: immunoSEQ multiplex PCR; TCRdb's copy keeps in-frame clones and lacks some. The sample records about 9,700 clones, around 79% being singletons. Time point here: cycle 4 day 1 (C4D1), after more than five weeks of nivolumab. Each patient's relapse followed autologous stem cell transplantation, and brentuximab vedotin exposure varied. Isolation of CD4+ T cells from thawed PBMCs was performed by magnetic negative selection. The sequenced sample was CD4+ T cells from blood, obtained before the fourth cycle of nivolumab. The receptors originated from a human donor with classical Hodgkin lymphoma.

The V gene is TRBV5-8, the J gene TRBJ2-7; D is unclear. The CDR3 loop spans 13 amino acids. The germline V gene encodes CDR1 SGHTS and CDR2 YDEGEE. Trimming shortened V by 2 bases and J by 3 bases, and 9 bases separated the two germline ends. The CDR3 region has the DNA TGTGCCAGCAGCTTTGACCTTGGCTACGAGCAGTACTTC. This sequence encodes CASSFDLGYEQYF.

The gene calls are TRBV7-9 and TRBJ2-5; D is unresolved. Trimming shortened V by 7 bases and J by 5 bases, and 14 bases separated the two germline ends. CDR1 is SEHNR, CDR2 FQNEAQ, per germline (reference sequence). The CDR3 has 13 amino acids. Here the CDR3 DNA reads TGTGCCAGCACCTCCCTTAGCCTGGAGACCCAGTACTTC. Its translation is CASTSLSLETQYF.

V gene TRBV19 combines with J gene TRBJ2-1, with 8 bases that match TRBD1. The germline gives CDR1 LNHDA, CDR2 SQIVND (reference sequence). The trim removed 4 bases at V and 3 bases at J, leaving 11 bases unmatched. The CDR3 sequence is 17 residues long. The CDR3 region has the DNA TGTGCCAGTAGTAGGTCAATTCGGACAGGGAACTACAATGAGCAGTTCTTC. Translating it yields CASSRSIRTGNYNEQFF. The whole variable domain, remainder taken from reference TRBV19 and TRBJ2-1, is DGGITQSPKYLFRKEGQNVTLSCEQNLNHDAMYWYRQDPGQGLRLIYYSQIVNDFQKGDIAEGYSVSREKKESFPLTVTSAQKNPTAFYLCASSRSIRTGNYNEQFFGPGTRLTVL.

This clone was counted a few times. This chain joins TRBV28 and TRBJ1-1; 9 nucleotides line up with TRBD1. The CDR3 runs to 14 residues. Trimming took 4 bases from V and 4 from J; bases not matched to a gene: 4. The germline gives CDR1 MDHEN, CDR2 SYDVKM. The CDR3 sequence: CASSSGQGFTEAFF. The CDR3 DNA is TGTGCCAGCAGTTCGGGACAGGGATTCACTGAAGCTTTCTTT.

This clone has more than one count but fewer than ten. The V and J genes are TRBV4-1 and TRBJ1-1, with a weak D call TRBD1 (6 bases). Trimming shortened V by 3 bases and J by 1 base, and 9 bases separated the two germline ends. The CDR3 has 14 amino acids. Germline CDR1 is MGHRA and CDR2 is YSYEKL. CDR3 loop: CASSHPDRNTEAFF. Written as DNA, the CDR3 is TGCGCCAGCAGCCACCCGGACAGGAACACTGAAGCTTTCTTT.

This clone counts as medium-sized (0.01 to 0.1%). The CDR3 spells CATSREALWDTEAFF. The CDR3 nucleotides read TGTGCCACCAGCAGAGAGGCCCTCTGGGACACTGAAGCTTTCTTT. The chain is built from TRBV15 and TRBJ1-1; D is uncertain. Germline lookup yields CDR1 LNHNV and CDR2 YYDKDF (reference sequence). The CDR3 is 15 residues long. The V gene lost 0 bases and the J gene lost 3 bases, with 11 bases spanning the gap. Variable domain in full (rest from reference TRBV15 and TRBJ1-1): DAMVIQNPRYQVTQFGKPVTLSCSQTLNHNVMYWYQQKSSQAPKLLFHYYDKDFNNEADTPDNFQSRRPNTSFCFLDIRSPGLGDTAMYLCATSREALWDTEAFFGQGTRLTVV.

V usage is TRBV7-2 and J usage is TRBJ2-6; 7 nucleotides match TRBD1. The CDR3 length is 15 residues. Germline V lookup: CDR1 SGHTA, CDR2 FQGNSA. The trim removed 5 bases at V and 4 bases at J, leaving 5 bases unmatched. CDR3 DNA sequence: TGTGCCAGCAGCCGGGACAGAACAGGGGCCAACGTCCTGACTTTC. This encodes CASSRDRTGANVLTF.

The rearrangement joins TRBV5-5 to TRBJ1-2; no definite D call. The CDR3 is made up of 13 amino acids. Germline loops: CDR1 SGHKS, CDR2 YYEKEE (reference sequence). Trimming took 1 base from V and 4 from J, leaving 8 bases between them. Written as DNA, the CDR3 is TGTGCCAGCAGCTTGCTCGGATCCTATGGCTACACCTTC. It yields the protein CASSLLGSYGYTF.

Details on this clone: Other DNA sequences in the same sample also yield this CDR3. The rearrangement joins TRBV9 to TRBJ1-2; D is unclear. Trimming left V 0 bases short and J 2 bases short, with 5 bases between. The germline CDR1 and CDR2 sequences are SGDLS and YYNGEE. CDR3 length: 13 residues. For the CDR3, the DNA is TGTGCCAGCAGCGTAGCCCGAAACTATGGCTACACCTTC. Protein: CASSVARNYGYTF.

This chain uses TRBV19 with TRBJ2-5; possible D gene TRBD2, 5 bases. Deletions cut 4 bases from V and 2 bases from J, with 8 bases between. Germline lookup yields CDR1 LNHDA and CDR2 SQIVND (reference sequence). The CDR3 sequence is 13 residues long. CDR3 nucleotide sequence: TGTGCCAGTAGTAAGGACTCGCAAGAGACCCAGTACTTC. Protein sequence: CASSKDSQETQYF.

The CDR3 region has the DNA TGCGCCAGCAGCTTGGACTGGGACGGCGAGCAGTACGTC. This sequence encodes CASSLDWDGEQYV. The chain joins TRBV5-1 to TRBJ2-7; D tentatively reads TRBD1 or TRBD2 (5 bases each). Germline CDR1 and CDR2: SGHRS and YFSETQ. There are 13 residues in the CDR3. Trimming cost V 0 bases and J 6 bases, with 10 bases left between them.

This chain joins TRBV10-2 and TRBJ1-2, with 9 bases that match TRBD1. CDR3 length equals 14 residues. Per germline, CDR1 WSHSY and CDR2 SAAADI. V lost 5 bases and J lost 8; bases outside the gene matches: 9. CDR3 DNA: TGCGCCAGCAGTTTCCAACAGGGGGCCAGCGGCTACACCTTC. This codes for CASSFQQGASGYTF.

This clone appeared once. J is TRBJ2-2 and V is TRBV5-1; D possibly uses TRBD1 or TRBD2 (5 bases each). The CDR3 has 14 residues. V was pared by 6 bases and J by 7 bases, with 16 bases between. From germline, CDR1 is SGHRS and CDR2 YFSETQ. CDR3 in amino acids: CASKPGTYSGELFF. The CDR3 DNA follows: TGCGCCAGCAAACCAGGGACCTATAGCGGGGAGCTGTTTTTT.

This chain joins TRBV27 and TRBJ2-7; possibly TRBD1 for D (6 bases). This CDR3 is 14 amino acids long. Trimming removed 4 bases at V and 3 bases at J, with 13 bases between. Germline V lookup: CDR1 MNHEY, CDR2 SMNVEV (reference sequence). CDR3 nucleotide sequence: TGTGCCAGCAGTTCGAGACAGGACCTCTACGAGCAGTACGTC. Its translation is CASSSRQDLYEQYV.